The 30 T cell receptor beta chains below all came from one sample that was sequenced in a study of cytomegalovirus exposure and HLA in healthy donors. 13 Jbeta primers and 60 Vbeta primers were used for the PCR. Sequencing was performed with immunoSEQ multiplex PCR; in TCRdb, only in-frame clones are kept and a portion is missing. The sample shows about 190,000 clones, about four fifths of them seen only once. The material sequenced was PBMCs. Receptors were obtained from a woman aged 25 to 39 in good health and CMV-seropositive.

The V gene is TRBV9, the J gene TRBJ1-6; D gene uncertain. There are 14 residues in the CDR3. Trimming stripped 2 bases from V and 8 bases from J, with 11 bases between. Germline lookup yields CDR1 SGDLS and CDR2 YYNGEE. The CDR3 DNA sequence: TGTGCCAGCAGCGTGGAGACGGAGGATTCACCCCTCCACTTT. Translating gives CASSVETEDSPLHF.

V usage is TRBV9 and J usage is TRBJ1-2, with a weak D call TRBD1 (6 bases). The CDR3 has 15 amino acids. V was trimmed by 4 bases and J by 6 bases, leaving 19 bases between them. CDR1 SGDLS and CDR2 YYNGEE come from the germline V gene. The CDR3 loop reads CASSPPGTFKDGYTF. CDR3 coding DNA: TGTGCCAGCAGCCCTCCCGGGACATTTAAGGATGGCTACACCTTC. The full variable domain, completed using reference TRBV9 and TRBJ1-2, is DSGVTQTPKHLITATGQRVTLRCSPRSGDLSVYWYQQSLDQGLQFLIQYYNGEERAKGNILERFSAQQFPDLHSELNLSSLELGDSALYFCASSPPGTFKDGYTFGSGTRLTVV.

This clone was seen just once. The chain is built from TRBV5-1 and TRBJ2-5; the match to TRBD2 covers 11 bases. Germline values: CDR1 SGHRS, CDR2 YFSETQ. CDR3 length: 16 residues. V lost 2 bases and J lost 3; bases outside the gene matches: 6. In nucleotides, the CDR3 is TGCGCCAGCAGCTTAAAGTTTAGCGGGGGGGAAGAGACCCAGTACTTC. It yields the protein CASSLKFSGGEETQYF.

This sequence joins TRBV9 and TRBJ2-1; 7 bases fit TRBD1. Germline V lookup: CDR1 SGDLS, CDR2 YYNGEE. CDR3 length: 17 residues. V lost 0 bases to trimming and J lost 2 bases; unmatched junction nucleotides: 8. DNA for the CDR3: TGTGCCAGCAGCGTAGCAGGGGCAGGGGGTACCTACAATGAGCAGTTCTTC. Protein product: CASSVAGAGGTYNEQFF.

The chain is built from TRBV5-1 and TRBJ1-4; no firm D call. This CDR3 comprises 14 residues. CDR1 is SGHRS and CDR2 is YFSETQ in the germline V gene. V shed 4 bases and J shed 6 bases, with 13 bases lying between them. The CDR3 DNA reads TGCGCCAGCAGCCCCAGTGCCTCCGATGAAAAACTGTTTTTT. This translates into CASSPSASDEKLFF.

This chain joins TRBV9 and TRBJ1-3, with D unclear. Germline CDR1 is SGDLS and CDR2 is YYNGEE. The CDR3 is made up of 16 amino acids. The V and J ends lost 0 bases and 0 bases respectively, with 10 bases between them. The CDR3, as DNA: TGTGCCAGCAGCGTAGCTTTAGCGGGCTCTGGAAACACCATATATTTT. Translation: CASSVALAGSGNTIYF.

This clone has just a few counts. The rearrangement links TRBV25-1 to TRBJ1-1; 8 bases match TRBD1. The length of the CDR3 is 15 residues. V lost 7 bases, J lost 2 bases, and 9 bases stayed unmatched. Germline V gives CDR1 MGHDK, CDR2 SYGVNS. The chain's CDR3 is CASTDRTGLNTEAFF. In nucleotides, the CDR3 is TGTGCCAGCACCGACCGGACAGGGCTAAACACTGAAGCTTTCTTT.

The J gene is TRBJ2-7, the V gene TRBV4-3; D is undetermined. The CDR3 is made up of 20 amino acids. The V and J ends lost 1 base and 0 bases respectively, with 25 bases between them. CDR1 LGHNA and CDR2 YSLEER come from the germline V gene. CDR3 loop: CASSQASRFWRGQSSYEQYF. CDR3 bases: TGCGCCAGCAGCCAAGCTTCAAGGTTCTGGAGAGGTCAAAGCTCCTACGAGCAGTACTTC.

The sample holds one count of this clone. The rearrangement uses TRBV2 and TRBJ1-5; TRBD1 aligns across 10 bases. This CDR3 spans 13 amino acids. CDR1 and CDR2 (germline): SNHLY, FYNNEI. Trimming cost V 6 bases and J 5 bases; bases outside gene matches: 1. For the CDR3, the DNA is TGTGCCAGCAGGGACAGGGGGTATCAGCCCCAGCATTTT. This translates into CASRDRGYQPQHF.

This chain connects TRBV7-2 to TRBJ2-5; tentative D call: TRBD2 (6 bases). Matching the DNA end better, TRBJ2-7 makes the J call doubtful. The CDR3 spans 16 residues. CDR1 and CDR2 (germline): SGHTA, FQGNSA. DNA of the CDR3: TGTGCCAGCAGCTTAGTGGAGGGCAGGGTGGAATACGAGCAGTACTTC. It encodes CASSLVEGRVEYEQYF.

The chain combines TRBV27 with TRBJ1-5; 8 bases agree with TRBD1. CDR3 length: 14 amino acids. Germline CDR1 and CDR2: MNHEY and SMNVEV (reference sequence). V was clipped by 6 bases and J by 5 bases; unmatched bases: 6. The CDR3: CASRLTGVDQPQHF. CDR3 DNA: TGTGCCAGCAGGTTGACAGGGGTGGATCAGCCCCAGCATTTT.

The V call is TRBV5-5, the J call TRBJ1-1; a weak D match, TRBD1 (5 bases). The CDR3 is 16 amino acids. Germline values: CDR1 SGHKS, CDR2 YYEKEE (reference sequence). V was clipped by 5 bases and J by 1 base, with 18 bases between them. The CDR3: CASSSHSGGGNTEAFF. In DNA, the CDR3 is TGTGCCAGCAGTTCTCATTCCGGCGGGGGGAACACTGAAGCTTTCTTT.

The rearrangement joins TRBV27 to TRBJ1-1; 10 bases fit TRBD1. The ends lost 5 bases at V and 4 bases at J; junction bases unmatched: 7. This CDR3 has 15 residues. Germline V gene data show CDR1 as MNHEY and CDR2 as SMNVEV (reference sequence). The CDR3 reads CASSPRDRGFTEAFF. DNA for the CDR3: TGTGCCAGCAGTCCTCGGGACAGGGGATTCACTGAAGCTTTCTTT.

The chain couples TRBV29-1 to TRBJ2-7, with a tentative D call TRBD1 (7 bases). This CDR3 is built from 12 residues. Germline CDR1 SQVTM, CDR2 ANQGSEA. V was trimmed by 7 bases and J by 5 bases, leaving 15 bases between them. In nucleotides, the CDR3 is TGCAGCGCCCGGGACAGCGGGCACGAGCAGTACTTC. It encodes CSARDSGHEQYF.

This clone appeared once. A junction end diverges from the germline sequence, so it may reflect a read error. The chain employs TRBV7-9 and TRBJ1-5; D is undetermined. The length of the CDR3 is 14 residues. CDR1 and CDR2 from the germline V gene are SEHNR and FQNEAQ (reference sequence). Here the CDR3 DNA reads TGTGCCAGCACCTTATTAGATAGCAATCAGCCCCAGCATTTT. Translation: CASTLLDSNQPQHF.

J is TRBJ2-1 and V is TRBV5-1; TRBD2 aligns across 8 bases. The V and J ends lost 5 bases and 10 bases, in that order; junction bases with no gene match: 8. CDR1 and CDR2 from the germline V gene are SGHRS and YFSETQ. The CDR3 extends over 13 amino acids. The CDR3 DNA reads TGCGCCAGCAGGAAAGCGGGAGCGAACGAGCAGTTCTTC. As protein: CASRKAGANEQFF.

The genes are TRBV5-1 and TRBJ2-7; 7 nucleotides align to TRBD1. After removal of 0 bases from V and 0 bases from J, the junction contained 6 bases not matched to a gene. Germline V gene lookup returns CDR1 SGHRS and CDR2 YFSETQ. CDR3 length equals 16 residues. CDR3: CASSLEGGPASYEQYF. CDR3 bases: TGCGCCAGCAGCTTGGAAGGGGGCCCGGCCTCCTACGAGCAGTACTTC.

The V call is TRBV29-1, the J call TRBJ2-7; the D is unclear. This CDR3 has 14 residues. Germline V CDR1 and CDR2: SQVTM, ANQGSEA. The V gene lost 4 bases and the J gene lost 1 base, with 14 bases spanning the gap. The CDR3 nucleotides read TGCAGCGTTGGGCCCCGGGTAGGTTCCTACGAGCAGTACTTC. This sequence encodes CSVGPRVGSYEQYF.

This chain links TRBV5-1 with TRBJ2-3; 7 nucleotides match TRBD2. V gave up 6 bases and J gave up 4 bases; unmatched junction bases: 11. In germline, CDR1 is SGHRS, CDR2 YFSETQ. CDR3 size: 15 residues. The CDR3 DNA is TGCGCCAGCACTTCTGGAGGGAGGGCAGCAGATACGCAGTATTTT. It encodes CASTSGGRAADTQYF.

The chain employs TRBV9 and TRBJ1-1; TRBD1 agrees at 8 bases. The CDR3 length is 14 residues. V trimming: 3 bases; J trimming: 4 bases; junction bases outside the gene matches: 5. Per the germline V gene, CDR1 is SGDLS and CDR2 is YYNGEE. Written as DNA, the CDR3 is TGTGCCAGCAGCGCGGACAGGGTCAGCACTGAAGCTTTCTTT. This translates into CASSADRVSTEAFF.

This chain links TRBV19 with TRBJ1-3; perhaps TRBD1 as D (5 bases). CDR1 is LNHDA, CDR2 SQIVND, per germline (reference sequence). V was shortened by 7 bases and J by 0 bases, with 19 bases between the two germline ends. The length of the CDR3 is 17 residues. In DNA, the CDR3 is TGTGCCAGTAATAATTGGGAGGACACCCTCTCTGGAAACACCATATATTTT. It encodes CASNNWEDTLSGNTIYF.

This chain connects TRBV10-3 to TRBJ1-2, with 9 positions matching TRBD1. CDR1 and CDR2 from the germline V gene are ENHRY and SYGVKD. The CDR3 sequence is 16 residues long. The V segment lost 3 bases and the J segment 5 bases; nucleotides outside the gene matches: 10. The CDR3 sequence is CAISDTGTGTPYGYTF. The DNA of the CDR3 is TGTGCCATCAGTGACACCGGGACAGGGACCCCTTATGGCTACACCTTC.

The V gene is TRBV1, the J gene TRBJ1-4. TRBV1 is a recognized pseudogene. This CDR3 has 17 residues. In DNA, the CDR3 is TGCACCAGCAGCCAAGATCGGGGAGGAGATGGAGAAGAAAAACTGTTTTTT. The encoded protein is CTSSQDRGGDGEEKLFF.

This chain connects TRBV7-3 to TRBJ2-1; a weak D match, TRBD2 (6 bases). Germline loops: CDR1 SGHTA, CDR2 FQGTGA. Trimming pared 5 bases from V and 7 bases from J, leaving 18 bases between. The CDR3 covers 15 residues. This CDR3 reads CASSPTGLLGNEQFF. CDR3 bases: TGTGCCAGCAGCCCAACCGGACTACTCGGGAATGAGCAGTTCTTC.

The chain employs TRBV7-9 and TRBJ2-2; a weak D match, TRBD1 (6 bases). The ends were cut back, 0 bases at V and 9 bases at J, with 20 bases in the middle. CDR1 SEHNR and CDR2 FQNEAQ come from the germline V gene (reference sequence). The CDR3 has 17 amino acids. In nucleotides, the CDR3 is TGTGCCAGCAGCTTAGCGGGGGCGAGGGATCGCCGCAGGGAGCTGTTTTTT. Its translation: CASSLAGARDRRRELFF.

This rearrangement joins TRBV18 to TRBJ2-1; perhaps TRBD1 as D (5 bases). Germline V gene sequence: CDR1 KGHSH, CDR2 LQKENI. CDR3 size: 14 residues. V lost 2 bases and J 6 bases, leaving 11 bases between the germline ends. The CDR3 is CASSPVQGGNEQFF. The CDR3 DNA is TGTGCCAGCTCACCAGTCCAGGGTGGCAATGAGCAGTTCTTC.

This chain joins TRBV11-1 and TRBJ1-5; 10 nucleotides line up with TRBD1. CDR1 SGHAT and CDR2 FQDESV come from the germline V gene (reference sequence). The CDR3 contains 18 residues. Losses at the gene ends were 4 bases for V and 2 bases for J; bases not matched to a gene: 11. The DNA for the CDR3 is TGTGCCAGCAGCTCATCCGGGACAGGGGTTTTTGGCAATCAGCCCCAGCATTTT. Translating it yields CASSSSGTGVFGNQPQHF.

The chain employs TRBV27 and TRBJ2-5; D may be TRBD1 (6 bases). V dropped 5 bases and J dropped 5 bases, with 18 bases sitting between them. CDR3 length: 15 amino acids. Germline V lookup: CDR1 MNHEY, CDR2 SMNVEV (reference sequence). CDR3: CASSVRRQVGETQYF. The CDR3 DNA is TGTGCCAGCAGTGTACGTAGACAGGTTGGTGAGACCCAGTACTTC.

The sample holds one count of this clone. The V and J genes are TRBV5-1 and TRBJ2-7; 10 nucleotides line up with TRBD2. The CDR3 loop spans 18 amino acids. V gave up 0 bases and J gave up 0 bases; unmatched junction bases: 9. Germline assignment: CDR1 SGHRS and CDR2 YFSETQ. The CDR3 DNA reads TGCGCCAGCAGCTTGGGGGCTAGCGGGAGCCCCAACTCCTACGAGCAGTACTTC. Encoded protein: CASSLGASGSPNSYEQYF.

The chain is built from TRBV6-5 and TRBJ2-7; D might be TRBD1 (6 bases). The germline V gene encodes CDR1 MNHEY and CDR2 SVGAGI. The V end lost 7 bases, the J end lost 4 bases, and 20 bases lay between the germline ends. This CDR3 spans 15 amino acids. The CDR3 DNA follows: TGTGCCAGCAACCCCGCGACAGGCCCTTTATACGAGCAGTACTTC. Translated, it gives CASNPATGPLYEQYF.